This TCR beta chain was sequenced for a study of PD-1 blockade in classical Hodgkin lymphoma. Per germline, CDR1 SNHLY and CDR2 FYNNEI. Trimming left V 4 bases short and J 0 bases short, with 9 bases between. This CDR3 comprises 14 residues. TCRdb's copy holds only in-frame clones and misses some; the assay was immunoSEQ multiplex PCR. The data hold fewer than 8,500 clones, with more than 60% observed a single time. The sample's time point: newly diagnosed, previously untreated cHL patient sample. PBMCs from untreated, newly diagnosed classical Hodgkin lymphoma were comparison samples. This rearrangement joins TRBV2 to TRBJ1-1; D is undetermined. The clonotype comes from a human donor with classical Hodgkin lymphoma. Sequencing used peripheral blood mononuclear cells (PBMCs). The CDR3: CASSVAIVNTEAFF. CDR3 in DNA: TGTGCCAGCAGTGTAGCCATTGTGAACACTGAAGCTTTCTTT.